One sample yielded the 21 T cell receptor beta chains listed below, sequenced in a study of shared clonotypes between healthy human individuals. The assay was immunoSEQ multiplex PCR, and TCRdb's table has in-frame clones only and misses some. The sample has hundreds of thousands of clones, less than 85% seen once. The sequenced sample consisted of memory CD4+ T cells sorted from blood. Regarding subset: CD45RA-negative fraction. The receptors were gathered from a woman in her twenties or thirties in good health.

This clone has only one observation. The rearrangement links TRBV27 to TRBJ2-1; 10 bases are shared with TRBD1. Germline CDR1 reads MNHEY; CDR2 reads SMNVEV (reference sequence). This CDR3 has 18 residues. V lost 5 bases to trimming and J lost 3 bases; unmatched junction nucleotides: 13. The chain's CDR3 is CASSLPGTGECRYNEQFF. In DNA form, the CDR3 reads TGTGCCAGCAGTCTCCCGGGGACAGGGGAGTGTCGCTACAATGAGCAGTTCTTC.

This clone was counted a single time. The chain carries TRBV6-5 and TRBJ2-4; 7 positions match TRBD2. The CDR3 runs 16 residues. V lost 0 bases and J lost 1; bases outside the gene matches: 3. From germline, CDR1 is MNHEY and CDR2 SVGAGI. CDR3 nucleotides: TGTGCCAGCAGTTACTCCAGCGGGAAGGCCAAAAACATTCAGTACTTC. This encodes CASSYSSGKAKNIQYF.

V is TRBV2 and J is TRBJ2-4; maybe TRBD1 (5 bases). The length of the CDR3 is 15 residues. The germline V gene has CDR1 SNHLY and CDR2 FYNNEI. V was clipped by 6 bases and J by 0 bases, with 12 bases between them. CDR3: CASSSQGLAKNIQYF. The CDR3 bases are TGTGCCAGCAGCAGTCAGGGTCTAGCCAAAAACATTCAGTACTTC.

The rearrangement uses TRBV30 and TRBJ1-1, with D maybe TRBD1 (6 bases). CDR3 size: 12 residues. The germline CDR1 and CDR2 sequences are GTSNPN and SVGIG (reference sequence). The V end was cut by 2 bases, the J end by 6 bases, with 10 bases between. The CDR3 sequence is CAWSTGPSEAFF. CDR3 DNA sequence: TGTGCCTGGAGTACAGGGCCCTCTGAAGCTTTCTTT.

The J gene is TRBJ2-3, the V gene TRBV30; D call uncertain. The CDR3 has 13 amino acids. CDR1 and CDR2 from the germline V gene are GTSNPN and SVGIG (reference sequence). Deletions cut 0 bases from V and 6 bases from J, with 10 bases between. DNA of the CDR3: TGTGCCTGGAGTGTGTGGTTCACGGATACGCAGTATTTT. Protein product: CAWSVWFTDTQYF.

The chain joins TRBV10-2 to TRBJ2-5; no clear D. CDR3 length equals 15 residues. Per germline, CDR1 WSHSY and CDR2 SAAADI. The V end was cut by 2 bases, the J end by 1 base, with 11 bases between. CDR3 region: CASSETGPSQETQYF. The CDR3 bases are TGCGCCAGCAGTGAGACCGGACCGTCCCAAGAGACCCAGTACTTC.

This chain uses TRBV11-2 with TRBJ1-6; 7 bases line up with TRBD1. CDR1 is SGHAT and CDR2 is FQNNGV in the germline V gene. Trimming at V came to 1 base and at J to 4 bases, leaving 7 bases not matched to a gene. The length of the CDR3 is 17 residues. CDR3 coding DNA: TGTGCCAGCAGCTTAGTTGGGACAGATACTTATAATTCACCCCTCCACTTT. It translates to CASSLVGTDTYNSPLHF.

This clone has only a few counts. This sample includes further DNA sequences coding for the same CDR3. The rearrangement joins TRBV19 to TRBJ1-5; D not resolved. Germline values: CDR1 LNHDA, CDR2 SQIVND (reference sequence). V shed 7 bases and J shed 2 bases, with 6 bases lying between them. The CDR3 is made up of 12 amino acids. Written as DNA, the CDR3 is TGTGCCAGTACAGCGGGCAATCAGCCCCAGCATTTT. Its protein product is CASTAGNQPQHF.

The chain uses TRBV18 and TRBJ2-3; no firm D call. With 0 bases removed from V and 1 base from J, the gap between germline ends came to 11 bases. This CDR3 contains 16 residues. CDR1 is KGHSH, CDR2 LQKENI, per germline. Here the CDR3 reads CASSPPRTRRTDTQYF. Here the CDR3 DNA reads TGTGCCAGCTCACCACCGAGGACCCGACGCACAGATACGCAGTATTTT. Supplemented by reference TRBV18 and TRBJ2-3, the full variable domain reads NAGVMQNPRHLVRRRGQEARLRCSPMKGHSHVYWYRQLPEEGLKFMVYLQKENIIDESGMPKERFSAEFPKEGPSILRIQQVVRGDSAAYFCASSPPRTRRTDTQYFGPGTRLTVL.

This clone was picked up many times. The CDR3 protein is CASRAVGPPNTEAFF. The CDR3 nucleotides are TGTGCCAGTAGGGCCGTAGGGCCGCCAAACACTGAAGCTTTCTTT. The chain uses TRBV19 and TRBJ1-1, with unresolved D. Germline CDR1 is LNHDA and CDR2 is SQIVND (reference sequence). V lost 6 bases to trimming and J lost 2 bases, with 16 bases between them. The CDR3 consists of 15 residues.

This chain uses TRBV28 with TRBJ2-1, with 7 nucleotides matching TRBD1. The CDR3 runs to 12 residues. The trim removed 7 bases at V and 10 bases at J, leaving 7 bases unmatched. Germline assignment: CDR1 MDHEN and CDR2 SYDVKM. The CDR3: CASNTQGKEQFF. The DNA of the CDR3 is TGTGCCAGCAATACACAGGGGAAGGAGCAGTTCTTC.

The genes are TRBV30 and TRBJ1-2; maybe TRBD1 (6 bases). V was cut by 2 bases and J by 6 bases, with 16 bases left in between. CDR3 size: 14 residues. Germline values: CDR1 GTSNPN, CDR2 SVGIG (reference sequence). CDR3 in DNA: TGTGCCTGGAGTCTGGGGATGGGGGCGAATGGCTACACCTTC. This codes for CAWSLGMGANGYTF.

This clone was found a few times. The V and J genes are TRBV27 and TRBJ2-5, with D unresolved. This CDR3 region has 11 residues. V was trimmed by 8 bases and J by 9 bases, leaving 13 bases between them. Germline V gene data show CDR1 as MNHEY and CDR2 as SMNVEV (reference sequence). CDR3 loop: CASGNQAPQYF. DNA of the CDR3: TGTGCCAGCGGGAACCAAGCACCCCAGTACTTC.

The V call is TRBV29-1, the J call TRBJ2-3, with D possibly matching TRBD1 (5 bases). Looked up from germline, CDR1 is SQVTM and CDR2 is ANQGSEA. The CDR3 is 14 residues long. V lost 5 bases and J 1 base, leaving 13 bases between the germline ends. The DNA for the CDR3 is TGCAGCGTTAAACAGGTATTCGGCACAGATACGCAGTATTTT. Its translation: CSVKQVFGTDTQYF.

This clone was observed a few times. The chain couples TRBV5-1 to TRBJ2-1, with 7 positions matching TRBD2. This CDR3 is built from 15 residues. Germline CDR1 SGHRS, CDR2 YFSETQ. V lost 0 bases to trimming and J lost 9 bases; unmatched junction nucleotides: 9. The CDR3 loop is CASSLGAGEGGEQFF. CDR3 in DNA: TGCGCCAGCAGCTTGGGTGCGGGAGAAGGAGGTGAGCAGTTCTTC.

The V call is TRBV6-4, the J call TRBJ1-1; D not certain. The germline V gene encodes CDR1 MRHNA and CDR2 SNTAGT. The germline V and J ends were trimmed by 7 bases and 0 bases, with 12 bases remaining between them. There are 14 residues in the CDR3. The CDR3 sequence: CASKARQMNTEAFF. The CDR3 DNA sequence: TGTGCCAGCAAGGCCCGACAAATGAACACTGAAGCTTTCTTT.

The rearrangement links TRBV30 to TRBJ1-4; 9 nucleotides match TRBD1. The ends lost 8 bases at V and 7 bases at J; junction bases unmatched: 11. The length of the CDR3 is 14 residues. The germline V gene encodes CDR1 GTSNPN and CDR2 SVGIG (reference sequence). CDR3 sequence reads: CAGWVGQGAEKLFF. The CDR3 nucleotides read TGTGCCGGATGGGTGGGACAGGGAGCTGAAAAACTGTTTTTT.

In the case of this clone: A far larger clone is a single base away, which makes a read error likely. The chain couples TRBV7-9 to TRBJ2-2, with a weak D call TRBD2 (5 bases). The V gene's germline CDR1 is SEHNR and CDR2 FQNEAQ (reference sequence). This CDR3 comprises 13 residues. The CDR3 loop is CASSPGNTGKLFF. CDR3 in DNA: TGTGCCAGCAGTCCGGGAAACACCGGGAAGCTGTTTTTT.

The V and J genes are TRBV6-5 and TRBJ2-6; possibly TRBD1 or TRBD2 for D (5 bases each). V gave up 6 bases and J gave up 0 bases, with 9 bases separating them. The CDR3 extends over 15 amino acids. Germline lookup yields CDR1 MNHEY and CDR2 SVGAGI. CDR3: CASRSGTSGANVLTF. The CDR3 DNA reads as TGTGCCAGCAGGTCCGGGACCTCTGGGGCCAACGTCCTGACTTTC.

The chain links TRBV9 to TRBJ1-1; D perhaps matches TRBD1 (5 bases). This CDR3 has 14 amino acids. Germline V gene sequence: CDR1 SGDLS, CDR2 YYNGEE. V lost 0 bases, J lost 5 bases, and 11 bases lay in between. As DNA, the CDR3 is TGTGCCAGCAGCGTAGCTCATCGGGGGACTGAAGCTTTCTTT. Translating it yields CASSVAHRGTEAFF.

CDR3 residues: CASSKGQGDVDTQYF. CDR3 nucleotide sequence: TGTGCCAGCAGCAAGGGACAGGGGGATGTAGATACGCAGTATTTT. J is TRBJ2-3 and V is TRBV7-3, with TRBD1 matching over 11 bases. CDR3 size: 15 residues. V dropped 5 bases and J dropped 5; count of bases not matched to a gene: 6. Germline V gene sequence: CDR1 SGHTA, CDR2 FQGTGA.